This T cell receptor beta chain stems from a study of T cells in Graves' hyperthyroidism and ophthalmopathy (dated by TCRdb to between 2017 and 2020). For the wider study: Peripheral blood samples were taken at the time of initial diagnosis, prior to any treatment. In several Graves' hyperthyroidism patients, the study also compared T-cell repertoires from thyroid tissue with T-cell repertoires from blood. The paper describes TCR Vbeta CDR3 sequencing of 120 to 150 peripheral blood samples, made up of 43 ophthalmopathy patients, 70 to 75 hyperthyroidism patients and 17 progressor patients. Prospective prediction of ophthalmopathy was tested in an independent validation cohort of 18 to 20 hyperthyroidism patients and around 16 patients who later progressed to ophthalmopathy. A discovery cohort of about a hundred patients, about 40 with Graves' ophthalmopathy and approximately 55 with stable Graves' hyperthyroidism, was used to find distinguishing TCR V-J signatures. The roughly 100 discovery patients were randomly split 7:3 into training and test sets. After blood sampling, hyperthyroidism patients were treated with methimazole at a starting dose of 30 mg daily, and ophthalmopathy patients were treated with high-dose intravenous methylprednisolone. Results the study describes overall, beyond this receptor: Sample size was not statistically predetermined, and blinding of investigators to group allocation was not performed. Most expanded thyroid clonotypes (frequency above 0.001) were also found in blood, which suggests that blood repertoires may mirror thyroid immune responses. A 13 V-J signature model separated ophthalmopathy from stable hyperthyroidism, with around 91% sensitivity and roughly 81% specificity in cross-validation and 80%/75% in testing. In validation, the model predicted progression to ophthalmopathy with roughly 66% sensitivity and around 72% specificity, a median of roughly seven months before onset.

Moderately to severely active disease, a Clinical Activity Score of at least 3, a NOSPECS grade of at least 4, and a duration under 3 months were present in ophthalmopathy patients. Any patient with an uncontrolled infection, another autoimmune disease, pregnancy or lactation was excluded. Diagnoses were based on clinical symptoms, serum thyroxine and TRAb, thyroid ultrasound and orbital computed tomography. Ficoll-Paque density gradient centrifugation was used to isolate PBMCs from 10 ml of fresh peripheral blood. Total RNA was extracted with Trizol reagent, and quality was checked on an Agilent 2100 Bioanalyzer. Trimming removed 3 bases from V and 4 bases from J, leaving 10 bases between the germline ends. CDR1 and CDR2 are drawn from the germline V gene: MGHRA, YSYEKL. The CDR3, cysteine through phenylalanine, is 13 amino acids long. Of the read, only the CDR3 DNA is kept; its 39 bases are in frame from base 1.

This clonotype has at least ten counts. The antigen it binds to is not known. Base qualities are not provided; no much larger clone lies one nucleotide away. The TCR beta CDR3 regions were amplified from the RNA transcripts. The first round of RT-PCR for the TCR CDR3 was performed with the HTBI primer set and the Qiagen OneStep RT-PCR kit. Libraries were constructed in a second round of multiplex PCR, after which size selection and purification were carried out. Libraries were sequenced paired-end with 100 bp reads on an Illumina HiSeq2000. In the original analysis: SOAPnuke was used to process the raw data, removing reads that contained adapters or uncalled bases, had a mean Phred below 15, or lacked an exact match to the constant primer or identifier. COPE v1.2.5 was used to merge high-quality paired reads, and clonotypes were defined as unique nucleotide sequences. MiTCR v1.1 was used to align the clonotypes against IMGT TRBV, TRBD and TRBJ reference segments. The analysis was restricted to V-J combinations with a frequency above 0.0001, which together covered 99% to 99.2% of the repertoires. The TCS score was defined as the ratio of F50 (clonal expansion) to E x V (chaos), calculated using BLOSUM62-based TCRdist between CDR3 peptides within each V-J. Welch's t-statistics and random forest reduced approximately 520 V-J features to 10 to 15, which were used in a naive Bayes classifier (R e1071). TCRdb handled the public reads itself, with Q25 trimming in fastp and clone calling in MiXCR, and kept productive beta chains. When rows share a CDR3 protein, they turn into one entry using the most common DNA and genes. The V and J calls were not made by the authors but by TCRdb's processing. This sample gives 300,000 to 500,000 distinct CDR3 sequences in total; over 11% of them show up just once. The ten most abundant clones make up 25% to 30% of the sample.

The chain is made from TRBV4-1 and TRBJ2-7; a weak D assignment points to TRBD1 (6 bases agree). Specimen: blood. The clonotype comes from a man in his fifties with Graves' ophthalmopathy. CDR3 loop: CASSHPDRYEQYF. The nucleotide sequence reads TGCGCCAGCAGCCATCCGGACAGATACGAGCAGTACTTC.